The next 23 T cell receptor beta chains were all read from a single sample in a study of beta chain features in type 1 diabetes. Reverse transcription of all isolated RNA meant that expressed TCRB transcripts were sequenced. Produced via immunoSEQ multiplex PCR; TCRdb's table is partial and in-frame only. The data hold 200,000 to 250,000 clones, with 11% observed a single time. The sample consisted of central memory CD4+ T cells from blood. The origin of the receptors is a man in his late teens or twenties in good health.

This clone was counted between two and nine times. The V call is TRBV6-6, the J call TRBJ2-6; 7 bases agree with TRBD1. The CDR3 covers 16 residues. Per the germline V gene, CDR1 is MNHNY and CDR2 is SVGAGI (reference sequence). After removal of 5 bases from V and 4 bases from J, the junction contained 8 bases not matched to a gene. The CDR3 DNA reads TGTGCCAGCAGTCATCAGACAGGGATCGGGGCCAACGTCCTGACTTTC. It encodes CASSHQTGIGANVLTF.

Only a few counts were recorded for this clone. This sequence joins TRBV7-9 and TRBJ2-3; TRBD2 matches at 9 bases. The CDR3 has 18 residues. Per the germline V gene, CDR1 is SEHNR and CDR2 is FQNEAQ (reference sequence). V was pared by 5 bases and J by 7 bases, with 19 bases of the junction left unmatched. CDR3 in DNA: TGTGCCAGCAGCCCCTCAGGTGGGGTAGCGGGAGTGATAAATACGCAGTATTTT. It encodes CASSPSGGVAGVINTQYF.

This clone was seen many times. This sequence joins TRBV27 and TRBJ2-1; 11 bases are a match to TRBD2. V trimming: 5 bases; J trimming: 9 bases; junction bases outside the gene matches: 18. CDR1 and CDR2 (germline): MNHEY, SMNVEV (reference sequence). The CDR3 is 18 amino acids. The CDR3 nucleotides read TGTGCCAGCAGTCCCGGCGGTAGCGGGAGGGCCGGGAGGAGTGAGCAGTTCTTC. This translates into CASSPGGSGRAGRSEQFF.

This clone was seen more than once but under ten times. The CDR3 protein is CASSMAREGTEAFF. CDR3 coding DNA: TGTGCCAGTAGTATGGCCAGGGAAGGCACTGAAGCTTTCTTT. The V call is TRBV19, the J call TRBJ1-1, with TRBD1 as a possible D gene (5 bases). V dropped 3 bases and J dropped 4 bases, with 12 bases sitting between them. Germline V CDR1 and CDR2: LNHDA, SQIVND (reference sequence). The CDR3 is made up of 14 amino acids. Drawing the rest from reference TRBV19 and TRBJ1-1, the complete variable domain is DGGITQSPKYLFRKEGQNVTLSCEQNLNHDAMYWYRQDPGQGLRLIYYSQIVNDFQKGDIAEGYSVSREKKESFPLTVTSAQKNPTAFYLCASSMAREGTEAFFGQGTRLTVV.

V gene TRBV28 combines with J gene TRBJ2-7; TRBD1 matches at 8 bases. Germline V gives CDR1 MDHEN, CDR2 SYDVKM. The trim removed 6 bases at V and 3 bases at J, leaving 10 bases unmatched. The CDR3 totals 15 residues. Here the CDR3 reads CASSSSGQAVYEQYF. The CDR3 nucleotides are TGTGCCAGCAGCTCTTCGGGACAGGCTGTCTACGAGCAGTACTTC. The variable domain in full, with the rest retrieved from reference TRBV28 and TRBJ2-7, is DVKVTQSSRYLVKRTGEKVFLECVQDMDHENMFWYRQDPGLGLRLIYFSYDVKMKEKGDIPEGYSVSREKKERFSLILESASTNQTSMYLCASSSSGQAVYEQYFGPGTRLTVT.

The chain carries TRBV7-2 and TRBJ2-1; 7 bases are a match to TRBD2. Germline loops: CDR1 SGHTA, CDR2 FQGNSA. V lost 5 bases, J lost 0 bases, and 10 bases stayed unmatched. This CDR3 is 17 amino acids long. In DNA, the CDR3 is TGTGCCAGCAGCCCCGACGGGGGAGGGATCTCCTACAATGAGCAGTTCTTC. Translated: CASSPDGGGISYNEQFF.

V gene TRBV19 combines with J gene TRBJ2-3; D may be TRBD2 (5 bases). V was clipped by 4 bases and J by 5 bases, with 13 bases between them. In germline, CDR1 is LNHDA, CDR2 SQIVND (reference sequence). The CDR3 runs to 14 residues. CDR3 sequence: CASSTSRAQDTQYF. The CDR3 region has the DNA TGTGCCAGTAGTACTAGCCGGGCCCAAGATACGCAGTATTTT. Using reference TRBV19 and TRBJ2-3 for the parts outside the CDR3, the full variable domain is DGGITQSPKYLFRKEGQNVTLSCEQNLNHDAMYWYRQDPGQGLRLIYYSQIVNDFQKGDIAEGYSVSREKKESFPLTVTSAQKNPTAFYLCASSTSRAQDTQYFGPGTRLTVL.

This clone came up many times. The genes are TRBV29-1 and TRBJ1-1, with no clear D. The V end lost 0 bases, the J end lost 0 bases, and 20 bases lay between the germline ends. CDR3 length: 18 amino acids. Germline CDR1 SQVTM, CDR2 ANQGSEA. The CDR3 DNA reads TGCAGCGTTGAAGATCTTAAGGACGGCTCGTTTATGAACACTGAAGCTTTCTTT. This gives the protein CSVEDLKDGSFMNTEAFF.

A few counts support this clone. The gene calls are TRBV7-2 and TRBJ2-1, with D perhaps being TRBD1 or TRBD2 (5 bases each). The CDR3 extends over 15 amino acids. Trimming removed 5 bases from V and 0 bases from J, with 11 bases in between. Germline loops: CDR1 SGHTA, CDR2 FQGNSA. CDR3 nucleotide sequence: TGTGCCAGCAGCCGGGACGCGAGCTCCTACAATGAGCAGTTCTTC. Residues: CASSRDASSYNEQFF.

The rearrangement links TRBV29-1 to TRBJ1-4, with D hard to call. The CDR3 runs to 12 residues. Trimming shortened V by 7 bases and J by 11 bases, and 17 bases separated the two germline ends. Germline CDR1 is SQVTM and CDR2 is ANQGSEA. The CDR3 spells CSAVIVGRKLFF. The CDR3 DNA is TGCAGCGCGGTTATCGTAGGACGGAAACTGTTTTTT.

This clone was observed many times. The V and J genes are TRBV19 and TRBJ1-1; no clear D. The V end was cut by 5 bases, the J end by 0 bases, with 7 bases between. The CDR3 spans 13 residues. Germline V gene lookup returns CDR1 LNHDA and CDR2 SQIVND (reference sequence). This CDR3 is CASSGQMNTEAFF. CDR3 DNA: TGTGCCAGTAGTGGGCAGATGAACACTGAAGCTTTCTTT.

The chain employs TRBV27 and TRBJ1-5; the D is unclear. This CDR3 comprises 13 residues. V was shortened by 3 bases and J by 5 bases, with 8 bases between the two germline ends. Germline-derived CDR1 and CDR2 are MNHEY and SMNVEV (reference sequence). The CDR3 sequence: CASSLTGDQPQHF. In nucleotides, the CDR3 is TGTGCCAGCAGTTTGACTGGGGATCAGCCCCAGCATTTT.

The chain links TRBV14 to TRBJ1-1, with 9 bases lining up with TRBD1. The CDR3 has 14 residues. Germline trimming cut 4 bases from V and 4 bases from J; bases unmatched to any gene: 4. Per the germline V gene, CDR1 is SGHDN and CDR2 is FVKESK. This CDR3 reads CASSRDRVRTEAFF. DNA for the CDR3: TGTGCCAGCAGCCGGGACAGGGTACGCACTGAAGCTTTCTTT.

V is TRBV28 and J is TRBJ1-5; D remains ambiguous. V was clipped by 1 base and J by 5 bases, with 15 bases between them. CDR1 and CDR2 (germline): MDHEN, SYDVKM. This CDR3 region has 16 residues. This CDR3 reads CASSLFVGGLYQPQHF. CDR3 nucleotides: TGTGCCAGCAGTTTATTCGTTGGAGGGCTCTATCAGCCCCAGCATTTT.

The V and J genes are TRBV29-1 and TRBJ2-7; 11 bases align to TRBD2. The CDR3 runs to 16 residues. Trimming cost V 5 bases and J 2 bases; bases outside gene matches: 11. Looked up from germline, CDR1 is SQVTM and CDR2 is ANQGSEA. CDR3 amino acids: CSVQELAGVRTYEQYF. CDR3 sequence (DNA): TGCAGCGTTCAGGAACTAGCGGGAGTAAGAACCTACGAGCAGTACTTC.

The chain carries TRBV19 and TRBJ2-1; 11 nucleotides line up with TRBD1. The V gene end was trimmed by 5 bases and the J gene end by 14 bases; junction bases not matched to a gene: 5. Per the germline V gene, CDR1 is LNHDA and CDR2 is SQIVND (reference sequence). This CDR3 spans 12 amino acids. The CDR3 region has the DNA TGTGCCAGTAGTCTGGGACAGGGGGATGAGTTCTTC. This codes for CASSLGQGDEFF.

This chain links TRBV28 with TRBJ2-7; 10 bases are a match to TRBD2. From germline, CDR1 is MDHEN and CDR2 SYDVKM. The CDR3 runs 14 residues. V trimming: 8 bases; J trimming: 2 bases; junction bases outside the gene matches: 6. CDR3: CASSPAGGPYEQYF. The CDR3 DNA follows: TGTGCCAGCTCCCCAGCGGGAGGGCCCTACGAGCAGTACTTC.

This clone came up a few times. This CDR3 is CASSRTGTLYEQYF. The CDR3 region has the DNA TGTGCCAGCAGCCGGACAGGGACCCTCTACGAGCAGTACTTC. The V gene is TRBV14, the J gene TRBJ2-7, with 8 nucleotides matching TRBD1. The germline gives CDR1 SGHDN, CDR2 FVKESK. The trim removed 4 bases at V and 3 bases at J, leaving 5 bases unmatched. The CDR3 sequence is 14 residues long.

In this sample, this clone turned up a few times. The chain carries TRBV7-9 and TRBJ1-1; D gene ambiguous. Germline lookup yields CDR1 SEHNR and CDR2 FQNEAQ (reference sequence). This CDR3 has 13 amino acids. V was cut by 3 bases and J by 4 bases, with 9 bases left in between. The CDR3 reads CASSFIGVTEAFF. Written as DNA, the CDR3 is TGTGCCAGCAGCTTTATTGGGGTCACTGAAGCTTTCTTT.

This chain connects TRBV10-3 to TRBJ1-1; D is unresolved. The CDR3 consists of 13 residues. The germline V and J ends were trimmed by 3 bases and 1 base, with 6 bases remaining between them. CDR1 is ENHRY, CDR2 SYGVKD, per germline. CDR3 residues: CAISDAGNTEAFF. The CDR3 DNA reads as TGTGCCATCAGTGACGCGGGGAACACTGAAGCTTTCTTT.

The chain employs TRBV2 and TRBJ2-3; D remains unclear. CDR3 length: 12 residues. V was shortened by 2 bases and J by 6 bases, with 6 bases between the two germline ends. Germline loops: CDR1 SNHLY, CDR2 FYNNEI. The DNA of the CDR3 is TGTGCCAGCAGTGAAAGTTGGGATACGCAGTATTTT. This encodes CASSESWDTQYF.

V and J are TRBV7-2 and TRBJ2-4, with D perhaps given as TRBD1 or TRBD2 (6 bases each). V was trimmed by 0 bases and J by 0 bases, leaving 12 bases between them. There are 17 residues in the CDR3. The V gene's germline CDR1 is SGHTA and CDR2 FQGNSA. DNA of the CDR3: TGTGCCAGCAGCTTAGCGGGGGGCGGCGGAGCCAAAAACATTCAGTACTTC. It translates to CASSLAGGGGAKNIQYF.

The V call is TRBV27, the J call TRBJ2-1, with unresolved D. The CDR3 is 13 residues long. With 8 bases removed from V and 7 bases from J, the gap between germline ends came to 15 bases. From germline, CDR1 is MNHEY and CDR2 SMNVEV (reference sequence). The CDR3 sequence is CASGPRMVNEQFF. CDR3 nucleotide sequence: TGTGCCAGCGGCCCCCGGATGGTGAATGAGCAGTTCTTC.